This T cell receptor beta chain was profiled in a study of T-cell reconstitution after alpha-beta-depleted transplantation in children. The CDR3 consists of 13 residues. The ends were cut back, 6 bases at V and 1 base at J, with 9 bases in the middle. Germline CDR1 and CDR2: DFQATT and SNEGSKA (reference sequence). Only a few counts were recorded for this clonotype. Unique molecular identifiers were incorporated when the TCRbeta library was constructed. MiXCR, applied by TCRdb to the PCR reads, yields one record per CDR3 protein. The sample has about 500,000 distinct CDR3 sequences; 32% are singletons.

This sequence originates from a human donor who donated a stem cell graft to a child with aplastic anemia. J is TRBJ2-2 and V is TRBV20-1; D gene uncertain. The starting material was PBMCs from the stem cell graft donor, obtained from the stem cell graft. Here the CDR3 reads CSARSENTGELFF. In DNA form, the CDR3 reads TGCAGTGCCAGGTCAGAGAACACCGGGGAGCTGTTTTTT.